This T cell receptor beta chain was obtained from a study of human T cells and chemical hapten exposure (dated by TCRdb to the early 2020s). Concerning the study at large: For sensitization, 2% DPC in acetone was applied to a 2 cm by 2 cm area of upper inner arm skin. Patients additionally received weekly therapeutic DPC doses to the scalp throughout the approximately 22-week study period. Patch testing was done on the upper back using Finn chambers containing 0.01% DPC, and results were scored after 6 days according to International Contact Dermatitis Research Group standards. The patient cohort, mostly female, included alopecia areata with under or over 50% scalp involvement, alopecia totalis and alopecia universalis. Patient blood was sampled pre-sensitization (week 0) and at 2, 6 and about 24 weeks after DPC sensitization. Nearly 30 alopecia patients gave blood for TCR sequencing at one to four time points (pre-sensitization, 2, 6 and 24 weeks). Peripheral blood TCR repertoire changes were tracked in vivo in alopecia patients during primary and secondary sensitization to the hapten diphenylcyclopropenone (DPC). Libraries were combined into a pool for sequencing, and differences in TCR yield between samples came mainly from small differences in library volumes within the pool.

Counted from cysteine to phenylalanine, this CDR3 has 14 amino acids. CDR3 DNA only is kept here, 42 bases in frame from base 1. Trimming at the junction amounts to 5 bases on V and 3 bases on J, and the germline ends lie 13 bases apart. The germline V gene (reference sequence) supplies CDR1 SEHNR and CDR2 FQNEAQ. Receptor libraries were prepared by RACE. Sequencing was performed on a NextSeq 500. Library preparation attached unique molecular identifiers to individual cDNA molecules for quantitative, reproducible TCR counting. Each blood RNA sample was used to sequence both TCR alpha and TCR beta chains. As for how the authors treated the data: Samples had a median of roughly 87,000 TCRs, with a range from roughly 20,000 to 700,000. V, J and CDR3 annotation of the TCR reads was performed with the Decombinator software suite. To make PS versus PT1 abundance plots, every sample was subsampled to the same number of TCRs (28,000). TCRs were defined as expanded if absent before sensitization and observed at least eight times at the 2-week time point. TCRdb applied fastp at Q25 and MiXCR to the public reads, then kept only in-frame beta chains. Records with the same CDR3 protein are collapsed into one entry carrying the most frequent genes and DNA. The V and J calls reflect TCRdb's pipeline rather than the authors' work. This sample lists 150,000 to 200,000 distinct CDR3 sequences; roughly 25% were detected once. The ten largest clones capture 2.1% of the sample.

Overall results and qualifications from the work: Compared with pre-sensitization or healthy control sets, expanded TCRs formed significantly more large CDR3 similarity clusters, which is consistent with antigen-driven responses. Because all patients had alopecia, a presumed autoimmune disease, the immune response of the patients might differ from that of healthy individuals. A positive correlation was found between the number of PT1 expanded TCRs and patch test score, with significance reached at thresholds 8, 16 and 32 but not 4. DPC sensitization did not change how many TCRs were above 1 in 1000 frequency, and no evidence was found of alterations in global repertoire structure. Repeated subsampling changed both the strength of the expansion versus patch-test correlation and the threshold at which the correlation became significant.

As regards this clonotype: Its antigen remains unidentified. The input lacks base qualities; no much larger clone sits a single base away.

The time point label for this specimen denotes: patch test 3, about 24 weeks after DPC sensitization. Explained via the paper, the treatment or condition label denotes: therapeutic diphenylcyclopropenone sensitization with weekly scalp DPC. At every patch-test visit, the blood draw took place before the patch test was put on. Patients were eligible if aged 18 to 70, diagnosed with alopecia and judged suitable for DPC therapy, and pregnant patients were excluded. Total RNA was extracted from unfractionated whole blood collected in Tempus Blood RNA tubes. The source material was whole blood, sampled in connection with sensitization to the hapten diphenylcyclopropenone (DPC). The receptor's source is a young woman with alopecia areata. Some clones in this sample may be carry-over from other donors' samples. This chain joins TRBV7-9 to TRBJ2-5; the D gene cannot be named for sure. The base sequence is TGTGCCAGCAGCCAACCGCCCAGCAAAGAGACCCAGTACTTC. The translation is CASSQPPSKETQYF.